This entry is about one T cell receptor beta chain. The antigen it recognizes is unknown. Base quality data are lacking; no much larger clone is found one base away. This entry belongs to a study of T cell responses to AZD1222 COVID-19 vaccine (dated by TCRdb to the early 2020s). Broadly, across the study: AZD1222 recipients with second doses at about 4 weeks or about 12 weeks were pooled, because spike-specific TCR depth and breadth did not differ between schedules. TCR sequencing was performed for roughly 240 trial participants, of whom roughly 200 were given two doses of AZD1222 and around 25 were given two doses of MenACWY control vaccine. Trial participants were enrolled by age into subgroups of 18-55, 56-69 and 70-plus years, and around 140, 26 and 57 TCR-sequenced participants, respectively, were included in these subgroups. Broader findings and caveats from the paper: A significant rise in spike-specific TCR breadth and depth was observed after two AZD1222 doses relative to day 0 and relative to MenACWY recipients. Reportedly, close to half of the unique spike-specific TCRs recognized epitopes lying outside the regions that are mutated in the B.1.351 and B.1.1.7 variants. Conclusions about previously exposed vaccinees were limited because only a handful of AZD1222 recipients were SARS-CoV-2 seropositive at baseline. Because no samples from the day 14 peak response were available, repertoires could be characterized only after the peak T cell response. The vaccine-associated CD4 TCRs covered the entire spike protein, and the dominant responses fell in regions 160-218 and 743-854. Participants were mostly white British and included more females than males, and it was suggested by the authors that clonal diversity may have been underestimated. The 56-69-year group was small, and its depth increase did not reach significance, likely because of low power.

V was cut back by 1 base and J by 5 bases, leaving a gap of 5 bases between them. The germline V gene (reference sequence) supplies CDR1 PRHDT and CDR2 FYEKMQ. The CDR3 contains 13 residues, cysteine and phenylalanine counted. Of the read, only the CDR3 DNA is kept; its 39 bases are in frame from base 1. The time point label of this sample denotes: baseline before first vaccination. The vaccinee samples were drawn from two UK trials, COV001 and COV002, one of which was a single-blind randomized controlled phase 2/3 trial testing AZD1222 (ChAdOx1 nCoV-19) in healthy adults. For TCRbeta chain sequencing, PBMC samples from trial participants were taken at day 0 and at day 28 after the second dose. The CDR3 regions of human TCRbeta chains were analyzed by immunosequencing. The study's own analysis went as follows. Repertoire TCRs were checked for matches against a reference library of SARS-CoV-2-specific TCRs that had been generated using the MIRA antigen-specificity platform. Breadth meant the fraction of unique TCRs that were SARS-CoV-2-associated, whereas depth meant the fraction of total T cells that were SARS-CoV-2-associated. Using the MIRA data, each spike-specific TCR was assigned both to the spike region to which the TCR was reactive and to a CD4 or CD8 class. Log10-transformed breadth and depth values were compared by one-way ANOVA with Sidak's multiple comparisons tests. This immuneACCESS table, as held by TCRdb, lists in-frame sequences with V and J called but not all clones. Of the missing ones, under half trace to an unresolved V gene in checked studies; the others have no known cause. For V, J and clone size, that table is used; D and trimming come from the DNA. The sample has approximately 160,000 clones on record, just over 90% of them singletons. The ten largest clones capture approximately 2.8% of the sample.

The chain is assembled from TRBV13 and TRBJ2-2, with no D gene named confidently. This TCR was sampled from an adult in good health. The source material was peripheral blood, sampled on day 0 of AZD1222 vaccination. The nucleotides are TGTGCCAGCAGCTTAGAAGGGACCGGGGAGCTGTTTTTT. This yields the protein CASSLEGTGELFF.